This T cell receptor beta chain stems from a study of identical twins. Study-level results: Part of the zero-insertion signal could reflect confounding by invariant MAIT and iNKT cells.

This CDR3 has 15 residues. V lost 2 bases and J lost 12; bases outside the gene matches: 10. This clonotype was detected many times. Its target is unknown. MiXCR, applied by TCRdb to the 5' RACE reads, yields one record per CDR3 protein. This sample yields about 160,000 distinct CDR3 sequences, of which approximately 3.5% are seen a single time; around 8.1% belongs to the top ten. Donors uniformly comprised healthy Caucasians. V is TRBV12-3 or TRBV12-4 and J is TRBJ2-1; 10 positions match TRBD1. What was sequenced was memory T cells sorted from blood. The receptor was isolated from a man between 18 and 35 years old in good health. CDR3 sequence: CASSLWGQGSEWQFF. The CDR3 DNA reads TGTGCCAGCAGTTTATGGGGACAGGGGTCAGAGTGGCAGTTCTTC.